This T cell receptor (beta chain) stems from a study of blood T cell repertoires in COVID-19. Study overall: The cDNA or gDNA used as material had been derived from T cells, B-cell-depleted T cells, or PBMCs.

Clones were read by immunoSEQ multiplex PCR, and TCRdb kept only the in-frame ones, dropping some. The profile shows about 330,000 clones, around nine tenths of them singletons. Germline assignment: CDR1 MDHEN and CDR2 SYDVKM. V was cut by 6 bases and J by 2 bases, with 17 bases left in between. This CDR3 spans 15 amino acids. The sequencing input was peripheral blood. V usage is TRBV28 and J usage is TRBJ2-7; a possible D gene is TRBD2 (6 bases). The TCR was taken from a woman aged 50 to 60 with active or convalescent COVID-19. CDR3 bases: TGTGCCAGCAGCTGGGGACTCCCGGCGACCTACGAGCAGTACTTC. It is translated as CASSWGLPATYEQYF.